The entry below gives a single T cell receptor beta chain sequence along with its context. The target antigen is unknown. Each donor was nominally healthy when sampled (though unrecorded immune exposures were likely). The PCR made use of 60 Vbeta and 13 Jbeta primers. Clones were sequenced by immunoSEQ multiplex PCR, and TCRdb holds only the in-frame ones, with some missing. The sample holds 130,000 to 150,000 clones; around 83% are singletons and the top ten take 4.1%. This sample is part of a study of cytomegalovirus exposure and HLA in healthy donors. Germline V gene data show CDR1 as MNHEY and CDR2 as SMNVEV (reference sequence). After removal of 10 bases from V and 1 base from J, the junction contained 9 bases not matched to a gene. This CDR3 comprises 15 residues. Findings of the study overall: Earlier findings revealed that most TCR beta V segments proved productive either about 90% or about 30% of the time. An ancestry cluster, one associated with Asian ancestry, reportedly showed fewer N-insertions than the 666-donor mean in a later analysis. In vitro work confirmed that three CMV-associated chains recognize CMV antigens.

The chain has TRBV27 and TRBJ2-7, with 11 bases fitting TRBD2. The receptor's source is a middle-aged man in good health and CMV-seropositive. Sample: PBMCs. In DNA form, the CDR3 reads TGTGCCACCGGCCGACTAGCGGGACCATCCTACGAGCAGTACTTC. Encoded protein: CATGRLAGPSYEQYF.